This record concerns one T cell receptor (beta chain) sequence. What this receptor recognizes is not known. Base quality data are lacking; no much larger clone is found one base away. This specimen belongs to a study of identical twins (dated by TCRdb to the mid-2010s). Regarding the complete study: To test whether fetal clonotypes persist, the study used deep sequencing on TCR alpha and beta repertoires from monozygotic twins, unrelated adults of various ages, and cord blood. Replicate twin experiments were performed at different times using different library preparation protocols to rule out contamination. Study-wide findings and limitations: Zero-insertion analyses could be partly confounded by invariant T cells such as MAIT and iNKT, although diverse VJ usage argued against such confounding for most clonotypes. Compared with coincidental sharing between unrelated individuals, out-of-frame TCR alpha sequences shared between twins showed an excess of sequences with low generation probability. Because the same donors could not be followed over many years, the conclusions depended on cross-sectional statistical analysis. In beta out-of-frame sequences, excess twin sharing was weaker, because having fewer shared sequences lowered the signal-to-noise ratio. Out-of-frame TCR alpha sharing in monozygotic twins was systematically underestimated by recombination models, whereas sharing between unrelated individuals was in agreement with the recombination models. Fewer insertions were carried by abundant cord blood beta clonotypes; a weaker similar trend was observed in young adult naive repertoires, while no such trend was observed in memory repertoires.

Library method: 5' RACE. TCRdb names Illumina HiSeq 2000 as the instrument used. A universal primer binding site was added through template switching, and the final cDNA carried a unique molecular identifier so that TCR cDNA molecules could be counted accurately. First-strand cDNA for TCR alpha and beta chains was synthesized from specific primers in the conserved constant-segment region. Each cDNA library was double barcoded, with a SMART-Mk sample barcode plus Illumina barcodes, to control for contamination. Two successive PCR steps introduced TruSeq adapter sequences along with Illumina sample barcodes. The TCR alpha and beta cDNA libraries were sequenced on the Illumina HiSeq platform using custom primers. Per the original workflow: Raw reads were processed with MiGEC to extract unique molecular identifiers, and MiXCR was used to determine CDR3 positions. For each individual, recombination models were inferred using an EM algorithm with the repgenHMM and IGoR tools. The tcR package in R was used for shared clonotype analysis, with sharing normalized by the product of cloneset sizes. To study raw recombination free of thymic and clonal selection effects, out-of-frame nonproductive sequences were analyzed. TCRdb cleaned the public reads at Q25 with fastp, built clones with MiXCR and kept in-frame beta chains. Identical CDR3 proteins give one entry, which carries the most common genes and DNA. TCRdb's processing, not the authors' own work, is the source of the V and J calls. Here the sample has more than 400,000 distinct CDR3 sequences; about 15% occur a single time. In total, the top ten clones hold less than 0.5% of the sample.

Only healthy Caucasian donors were included. Three pairs of female monozygotic twins, all aged about 18 to 30 years, were included in the twin cohort. CD4+ and CD8+ T cell populations were isolated with positive isolation kits from Invitrogen. The data also belong to a second study, concerning yellow fever vaccine responses in identical twins. As that second paper reports: According to the authors, in identical twins the way T cells responded to vaccination appeared partly convergent and partly personalized. In the study, vaccine-responding T cell clones were precisely tracked in identical twins.

The clonotype comes from a woman under 30 in good health. Sequencing was done on a sample of CD4+ T cells sorted from blood.

In nucleotide form, the sequence is TGTGCCAGCAGTCAACCGACCCCATGGGATACGCAGTATTTT. This encodes CASSQPTPWDTQYF. Recombination connected TRBV28 to TRBJ2-3, with no reliable assignment of the D segment. From its cysteine to its phenylalanine, the CDR3 spans 14 amino acids. Only the CDR3 DNA is retained, 42 bases long and in frame from the first base. Per the germline V gene, MDHEN is the CDR1 and SYDVKM is the CDR2. A distance of 15 bases separates the germline ends of V and J, which lose 5 bases and 6 bases respectively.